Below, 6 T cell receptor beta chains from the same sample are listed, as sequenced in a study of response to subunit inactivated influenza vaccine. TCRdb ran MiXCR on the RT-PCR reads and lists one entry per CDR3 protein. This sample has about half a million distinct CDR3 sequences, with 9.5% to 13% found just once. The sample here was PBMCs from blood, taken 35 to 45 days after vaccination. The origin of the receptors is a man aged 45-60 years who received an inactivated influenza vaccine.

In this sample, this clonotype turned up many times. The V call is TRBV12-3 or TRBV12-4, the J call TRBJ2-1; D is uncertain. The CDR3 has 13 amino acids. Deletions cut 6 bases from V and 9 bases from J, with 15 bases between. CDR3 sequence reads: CASSFSARTEQFF. The CDR3 region has the DNA TGTGCCAGCAGCTTCTCCGCAAGGACTGAGCAGTTCTTC.

This clonotype was seen repeatedly, ten times or more. The CDR3, as DNA: TGCGCCAGCAGCTCAGGGGCCAAAAACATTCAGTACTTC. Its protein is CASSSGAKNIQYF. The chain recombines TRBV5-1 with TRBJ2-4; weak D call: TRBD1 (5 bases). CDR1 and CDR2 from the germline V gene are SGHRS and YFSETQ. The V and J ends lost 3 bases and 1 base respectively, with 5 bases between them. The CDR3 consists of 13 residues.

In its sample, this clonotype was seen many times. The chain links TRBV12-3 or TRBV12-4 to TRBJ2-3; 14 bases map to TRBD2. This CDR3 region has 15 residues. V shed 5 bases, J shed 5 bases, and the junction held 3 bases outside the gene matches. CDR3 bases: TGTGCCAGCAGTGGGACTAGCGGGAGCCGAGATACGCAGTATTTT. As protein: CASSGTSGSRDTQYF.

V and J are TRBV7-9 and TRBJ2-3; D is possibly TRBD1 (5 bases). Germline V gene sequence: CDR1 SEHNR, CDR2 FQNEAQ (reference sequence). This CDR3 comprises 13 residues. V was clipped by 3 bases and J by 6 bases, with 10 bases between them. The CDR3 reads CASSFPRQDTQYF. CDR3 bases: TGTGCCAGCAGCTTTCCCCGACAGGATACGCAGTATTTT.

This clonotype appeared a few times. V gene TRBV30 combines with J gene TRBJ2-2; unclear D gene. V lost 0 bases to trimming and J lost 6 bases, with 5 bases between them. In germline, CDR1 is GTSNPN, CDR2 SVGIG (reference sequence). The CDR3 is 12 residues long. CDR3 bases: TGTGCCTGGAGTGTCCAGGCCGGGGAGCTGTTTTTT. Its protein is CAWSVQAGELFF.

This clonotype was recorded a few times. This sequence joins TRBV20-1 and TRBJ2-3, with D uncertain. Germline V gives CDR1 DFQATT, CDR2 SNEGSKA (reference sequence). V lost 6 bases, J lost 0 bases, and 7 bases lay in between. This CDR3 region has 12 residues. CDR3 nucleotides: TGCAGTGCGCATTCTAGCACAGATACGCAGTATTTT. This encodes CSAHSSTDTQYF.